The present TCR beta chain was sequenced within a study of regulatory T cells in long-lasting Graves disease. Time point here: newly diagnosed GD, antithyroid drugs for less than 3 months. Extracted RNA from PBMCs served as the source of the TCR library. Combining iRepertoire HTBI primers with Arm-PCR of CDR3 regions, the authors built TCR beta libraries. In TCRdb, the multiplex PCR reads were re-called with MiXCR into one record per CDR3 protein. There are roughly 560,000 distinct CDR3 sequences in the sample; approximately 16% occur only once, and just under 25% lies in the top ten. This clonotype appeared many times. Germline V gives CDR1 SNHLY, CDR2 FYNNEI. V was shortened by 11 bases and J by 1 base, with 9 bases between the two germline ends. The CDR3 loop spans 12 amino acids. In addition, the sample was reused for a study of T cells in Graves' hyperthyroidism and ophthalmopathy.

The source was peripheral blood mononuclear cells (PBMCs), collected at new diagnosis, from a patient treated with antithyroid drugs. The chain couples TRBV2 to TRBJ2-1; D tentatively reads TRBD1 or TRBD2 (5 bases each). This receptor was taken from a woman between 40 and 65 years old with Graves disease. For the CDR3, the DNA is TGTGCCGGGACGGATTCCTACAATGAGCAGTTCTTC. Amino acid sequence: CAGTDSYNEQFF.